This T cell receptor beta chain was documented in a study of vaccination effects on CD4 cells after COVID-19. Study findings and constraints: Few convalescent patients, and no early post-infection timepoints, were available to the study. Infection- and vaccine-induced clones contracted markedly late after vaccination.

Antigen-specific CD4+ T cells expanded by the ViraFEST assay with viral peptide pools were then sequenced. It was after approximately 10 days of culture that CD4+ T cells were isolated. Participants received two doses of either the BNT162b2 or mRNA-1273 vaccine. None of the vaccinated had previously contracted SARS-CoV-2, and their nucleocapsid antibodies tested negative. The authors replaced half the medium with IL-2 medium on days 3 and 7. Remarks on this clone: What it binds is unknown.

Germline values: CDR1 SGHTA, CDR2 FQGNSA. This CDR3 comprises 14 residues. Germline trimming cut 8 bases from V and 1 base from J; bases unmatched to any gene: 4. Clones were sequenced by immunoSEQ multiplex PCR, and TCRdb holds only the in-frame ones, with some missing. Among 30,000 to 35,000 clones listed, around 82% were seen once. J is TRBJ2-3 and V is TRBV7-2; 9 positions match TRBD2. The material sequenced was CD4+ T cells from PBMCs cultured with HCoV-NL63 spike peptides, taken after COVID-19 vaccination. The source is a human donor who received a COVID-19 vaccine. Some clones in this sample may be carry-over from other donors' samples. The CDR3: CASALAGGTDTQYF. CDR3 coding DNA: TGTGCCAGCGCTTTAGCGGGGGGCACAGATACGCAGTATTTT.